This T cell receptor (beta chain) originates from a study of blood T cell repertoires in COVID-19. Study information: Samples of COVID-19 (acute and convalescent) were obtained from the United States, Italy and Spain. PBMCs, B-cell-depleted T cells, or T cells provided the cDNA or gDNA that made up the material.

In the source study's methods: Quantification of nucleated cells was approximated via reference gene primer amplification. Using immunoSEQ multiplex PCR, the repertoire was profiled, and TCRdb retains in-frame clones only, with some absent. V and J calls and clone size are those listed in that table; D and trimming were worked out from the DNA. The sample lists 200,000 to 250,000 clones; around four fifths were seen once. Seattle's enrolled individuals joined amid active infection and were then monitored longitudinally. The sample consisted of peripheral blood. The receptor was derived from a woman aged 80 or over with COVID-19, enrolled during active disease.

The CDR3 reads CASSQDHGQGGHEQYF. The CDR3 DNA reads TGCGCCAGCAGCCAAGATCACGGACAGGGGGGCCACGAGCAGTACTTC. The J gene is TRBJ2-7, the V gene TRBV4-3; 10 bases fit TRBD1. The CDR3 loop spans 16 amino acids. In germline, CDR1 is LGHNA, CDR2 YSLEER. V lost 0 bases, J lost 5 bases, and 7 bases stayed unmatched.